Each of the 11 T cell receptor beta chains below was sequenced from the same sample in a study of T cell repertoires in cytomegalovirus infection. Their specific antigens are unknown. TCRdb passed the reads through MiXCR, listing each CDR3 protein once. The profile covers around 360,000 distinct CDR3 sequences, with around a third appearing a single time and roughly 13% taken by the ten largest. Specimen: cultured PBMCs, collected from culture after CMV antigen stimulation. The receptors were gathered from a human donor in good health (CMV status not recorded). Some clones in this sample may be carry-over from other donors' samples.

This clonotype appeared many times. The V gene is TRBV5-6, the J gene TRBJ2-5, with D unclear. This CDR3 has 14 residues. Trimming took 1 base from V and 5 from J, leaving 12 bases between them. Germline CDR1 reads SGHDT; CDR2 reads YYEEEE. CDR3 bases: TGTGCCAGCAGCTTGATACAAGCCCCTGAGACCCAGTACTTC. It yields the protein CASSLIQAPETQYF.

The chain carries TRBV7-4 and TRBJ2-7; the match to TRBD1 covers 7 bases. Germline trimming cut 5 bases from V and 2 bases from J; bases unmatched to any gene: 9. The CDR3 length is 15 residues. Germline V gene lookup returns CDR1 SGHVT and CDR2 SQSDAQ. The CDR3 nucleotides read TGTGCCAGCAGCCCCTACGGACAGGTTGCCTACGAGCAGTACTTC. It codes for CASSPYGQVAYEQYF.

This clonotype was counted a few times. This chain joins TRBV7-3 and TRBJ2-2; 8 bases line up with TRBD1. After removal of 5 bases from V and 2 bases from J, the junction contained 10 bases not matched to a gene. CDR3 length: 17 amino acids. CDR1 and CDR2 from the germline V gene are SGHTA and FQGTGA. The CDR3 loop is CASSPTFGQGNTGELFF. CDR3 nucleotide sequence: TGTGCCAGCAGCCCTACCTTCGGACAGGGCAACACCGGGGAGCTGTTTTTT.

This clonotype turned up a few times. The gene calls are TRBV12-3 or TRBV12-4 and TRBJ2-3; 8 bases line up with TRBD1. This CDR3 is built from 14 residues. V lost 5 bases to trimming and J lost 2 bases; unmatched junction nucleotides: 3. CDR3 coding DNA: TGTGCCAGCAGTGCAGGGGGCGTCACAGATACGCAGTATTTT. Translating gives CASSAGGVTDTQYF.

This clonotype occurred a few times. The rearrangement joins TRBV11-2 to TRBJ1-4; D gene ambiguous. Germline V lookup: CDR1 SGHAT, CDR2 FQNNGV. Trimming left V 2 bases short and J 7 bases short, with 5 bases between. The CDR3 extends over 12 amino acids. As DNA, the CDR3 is TGTGCCAGCAGCTTATTAGGTGAAAAACTGTTTTTT. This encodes CASSLLGEKLFF.

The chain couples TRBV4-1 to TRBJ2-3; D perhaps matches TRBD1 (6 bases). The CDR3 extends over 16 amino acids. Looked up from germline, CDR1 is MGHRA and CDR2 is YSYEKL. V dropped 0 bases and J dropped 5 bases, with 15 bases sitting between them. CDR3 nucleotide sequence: TGCGCCAGCAGCCAAGAGGAGCAGGGGAAGGTAGATACGCAGTATTTT. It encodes CASSQEEQGKVDTQYF.

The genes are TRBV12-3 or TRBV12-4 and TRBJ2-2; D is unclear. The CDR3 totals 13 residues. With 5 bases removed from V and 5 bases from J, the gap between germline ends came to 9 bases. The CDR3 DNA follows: TGTGCCAGCAGTGGTCAAAGAACCGGGGAGCTGTTTTTT. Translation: CASSGQRTGELFF.

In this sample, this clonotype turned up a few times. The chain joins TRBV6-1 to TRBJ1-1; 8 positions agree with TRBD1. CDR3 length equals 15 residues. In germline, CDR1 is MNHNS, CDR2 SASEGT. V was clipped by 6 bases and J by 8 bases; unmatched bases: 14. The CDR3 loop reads CASRDQGTGGKEAFF. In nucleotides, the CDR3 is TGTGCCAGCAGGGACCAGGGGACAGGTGGGAAAGAAGCTTTCTTT.

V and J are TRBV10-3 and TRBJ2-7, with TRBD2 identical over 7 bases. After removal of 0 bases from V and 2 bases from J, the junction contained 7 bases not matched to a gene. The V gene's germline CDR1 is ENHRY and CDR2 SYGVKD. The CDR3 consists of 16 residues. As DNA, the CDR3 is TGTGCCATCAGTGAGTCGATGACTAGCTTCGCCTACGAGCAGTACGTC. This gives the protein CAISESMTSFAYEQYV.

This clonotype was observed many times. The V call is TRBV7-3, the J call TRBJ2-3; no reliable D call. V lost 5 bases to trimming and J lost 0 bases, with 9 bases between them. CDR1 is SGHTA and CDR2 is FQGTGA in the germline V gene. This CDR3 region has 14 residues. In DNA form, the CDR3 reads TGTGCCAGCAGCCGGATGGGCAGCACAGATACGCAGTATTTT. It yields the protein CASSRMGSTDTQYF. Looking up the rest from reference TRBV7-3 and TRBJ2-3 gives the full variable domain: GAGVSQTPSNKVTEKGKYVELRCDPISGHTALYWYRQSLGQGPEFLIYFQGTGAADDSGLPNDRFFAVRPEGSVSTLKIQRTERGDSAVYLCASSRMGSTDTQYFGPGTRLTVL.

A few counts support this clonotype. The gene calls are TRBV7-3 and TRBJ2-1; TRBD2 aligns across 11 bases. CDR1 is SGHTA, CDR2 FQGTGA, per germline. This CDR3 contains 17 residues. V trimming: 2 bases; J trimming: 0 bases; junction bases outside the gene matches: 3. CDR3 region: CASSLFTSGSSYNEQFF. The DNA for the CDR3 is TGTGCCAGCAGCTTATTTACTAGCGGGAGCTCCTACAATGAGCAGTTCTTC.